The 13 T cell receptor beta chains listed next were all sequenced from one sample in a study of response to subunit inactivated influenza vaccine. MiXCR, applied by TCRdb to the RT-PCR reads, yields one record per CDR3 protein. Of about 780,000 distinct CDR3 sequences listed, about 18% are singletons. The input for sequencing was PBMCs from blood, taken about 5 days after vaccination. These TCRs come from a man in his fifties who received an inactivated influenza vaccine.

The chain is built from TRBV29-1 and TRBJ1-5; D gene unclear. Looked up from germline, CDR1 is SQVTM and CDR2 is ANQGSEA. The CDR3 contains 13 residues. V was shortened by 6 bases and J by 0 bases, with 9 bases between the two germline ends. The CDR3 bases are TGCAGCGTCACTCTTAATAGCAATCAGCCCCAGCATTTT. Protein product: CSVTLNSNQPQHF.

The rearrangement uses TRBV9 and TRBJ1-6, with 8 bases matching TRBD1. CDR3 length: 15 residues. The trim removed 3 bases at V and 9 bases at J, leaving 8 bases unmatched. CDR1 and CDR2 from the germline V gene are SGDLS and YYNGEE. The CDR3 nucleotides read TGTGCCAGCAGCGGAGAACAGGGGGGATCTTCACCCCTCCACTTT. The encoded protein is CASSGEQGGSSPLHF. Full variable domain (remainder filled in from reference TRBV9 and TRBJ1-6): DSGVTQTPKHLITATGQRVTLRCSPRSGDLSVYWYQQSLDQGLQFLIQYYNGEERAKGNILERFSAQQFPDLHSELNLSSLELGDSALYFCASSGEQGGSSPLHFGNGTRLTVT.

This clonotype was detected many times. J is TRBJ1-5 and V is TRBV12-3 or TRBV12-4; D is unresolved. Trimming cost V 5 bases and J 3 bases, with 8 bases left between them. This CDR3 has 13 amino acids. CDR3 nucleotides: TGTGCCAGCAGTATGTCGCACAATCAGCCCCAGCATTTT. This translates into CASSMSHNQPQHF.

This clonotype has only a few counts. The gene calls are TRBV5-1 and TRBJ2-1; D gene ambiguous. The V gene's germline CDR1 is SGHRS and CDR2 YFSETQ. The CDR3 runs 13 residues. V was cut by 1 base and J by 8 bases, with 10 bases left in between. The CDR3: CASSLRSGDEQFF. The CDR3 DNA reads TGCGCCAGCAGCTTGAGGAGTGGTGATGAGCAGTTCTTC.

This clonotype was seen more than once but under ten times. DNA for the CDR3: TGCAGTGCTAGAGCGGGGGACCGCGGGGATCAGCCCCAGCATTTT. Its protein product is CSARAGDRGDQPQHF. The chain recombines TRBV20-1 with TRBJ1-5; tentative D call: TRBD1 (5 bases). The CDR3 runs 15 residues. Germline values: CDR1 DFQATT, CDR2 SNEGSKA (reference sequence). V lost 1 base to trimming and J lost 5 bases, with 15 bases between them.

The chain links TRBV12-3 or TRBV12-4 to TRBJ2-7, with TRBD2 matching over 14 bases. The trim removed 5 bases at V and 2 bases at J, leaving 5 bases unmatched. This CDR3 has 16 amino acids. CDR3 in amino acids: CASSTGGLAGAYEQYF. The CDR3 region has the DNA TGTGCCAGCAGTACCGGGGGACTAGCGGGAGCCTACGAGCAGTACTTC.

The table lists this clonotype with a few counts. This chain uses TRBV11-2 with TRBJ2-5; 8 bases align to TRBD2. The CDR3 consists of 19 residues. V lost 0 bases to trimming and J lost 2 bases; unmatched junction nucleotides: 14. Germline CDR1 is SGHAT and CDR2 is FQNNGV. CDR3 protein: CASSLEGREGTSRQETQYF. In DNA, the CDR3 is TGTGCCAGCAGCTTAGAGGGGAGGGAGGGGACTAGTCGGCAAGAGACCCAGTACTTC.

V and J are TRBV7-9 and TRBJ1-1; possibly TRBD1 for D (6 bases). Germline V gene lookup returns CDR1 SEHNR and CDR2 FQNEAQ (reference sequence). This CDR3 spans 13 amino acids. Trimming stripped 5 bases from V and 4 bases from J, with 11 bases between. CDR3 coding DNA: TGTGCCAGCAGCCTTAAAGGGGGCACTGAAGCTTTCTTT. Translating gives CASSLKGGTEAFF.

The chain is built from TRBV7-6 and TRBJ2-5, with 9 bases aligning to TRBD2. J lost 4 bases, V lost 1 base, and 13 bases had no gene match. The CDR3 is 18 residues long. Germline V gene data show CDR1 as SGHVS and CDR2 as FNYEAQ. CDR3 nucleotide sequence: TGTGCCAGCAGCTTAGGTGCGGGAGGGCTTATAAGGAGAGAGACCCAGTACTTC. Translating gives CASSLGAGGLIRRETQYF.

This clonotype was seen more than once but under ten times. The chain uses TRBV5-1 and TRBJ2-7; 14 bases match TRBD2. V lost 4 bases to trimming and J lost 3 bases; unmatched junction nucleotides: 6. The CDR3 has 16 residues. Germline values: CDR1 SGHRS, CDR2 YFSETQ. This CDR3 is CASSRGTSGGDYEQYF. CDR3 coding DNA: TGCGCCAGCAGCCGCGGGACTAGCGGGGGAGACTACGAGCAGTACTTC.

In this sample, this clonotype turned up many times. In DNA, the CDR3 is TGTGCCAGCAGCTTTGGCGGGAGCGAGCAGTACTTC. Its protein product is CASSFGGSEQYF. The rearrangement links TRBV12-3 or TRBV12-4 to TRBJ2-7; 7 bases fit TRBD2. The CDR3 totals 12 residues. The trim removed 6 bases at V and 6 bases at J, leaving 5 bases unmatched.

V and J are TRBV4-3 and TRBJ2-3, with D perhaps TRBD2 (6 bases). Germline V gene lookup returns CDR1 LGHNA and CDR2 YSLEER. The CDR3 length is 17 residues. The germline V and J ends were trimmed by 3 bases and 1 base, with 17 bases remaining between them. The CDR3: CASSQGGGKLRTDTQYF. CDR3 bases: TGCGCCAGCAGCCAGGGAGGAGGTAAACTTCGCACAGATACGCAGTATTTT.

This clonotype appeared a few times. The rearrangement uses TRBV24-1 and TRBJ1-5; D is ambiguous. CDR1 is KGHDR, CDR2 SFDVKD, per germline. CDR3 length: 13 residues. V was cut by 1 base and J by 4 bases, with 4 bases left in between. This chain's CDR3 is CATSDFGNQPQHF. The CDR3 DNA reads TGTGCCACCAGTGATTTTGGGAATCAGCCCCAGCATTTT.